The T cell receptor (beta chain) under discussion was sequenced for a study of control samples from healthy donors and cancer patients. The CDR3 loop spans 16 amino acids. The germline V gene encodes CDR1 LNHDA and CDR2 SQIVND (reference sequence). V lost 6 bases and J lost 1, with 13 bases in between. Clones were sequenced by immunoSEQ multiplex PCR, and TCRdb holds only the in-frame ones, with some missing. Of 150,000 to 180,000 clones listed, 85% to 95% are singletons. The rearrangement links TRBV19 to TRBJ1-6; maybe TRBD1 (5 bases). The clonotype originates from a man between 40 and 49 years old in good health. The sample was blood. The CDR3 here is CASSDSPRSYNSPLHF. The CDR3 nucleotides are TGTGCCAGTAGCGACAGCCCGAGATCCTATAATTCACCCCTCCACTTT.